The 11 T cell receptor beta chains given below trace back to one sample, sequenced in a study of T-cell reconstitution after alpha-beta-depleted transplantation in children. Unique molecular identifiers tagged the TCRbeta library. TCRdb fed the PCR reads into MiXCR, producing one record per CDR3 protein. The table lists just over 950,000 distinct CDR3 sequences, about 29% of them singletons. The sequenced sample was PBMCs, mostly from graft donor cells, obtained 360 days after TCRalphabeta/CD19-depleted stem cell transplant. These receptors all stem from a boy under two years old who had a stem cell transplant for SCID, so the T cells may come from the graft donor.

The chain links TRBV3-1 to TRBJ1-2; no clear D. The ends were cut back, 0 bases at V and 4 bases at J, with 9 bases in the middle. The CDR3 loop spans 14 amino acids. CDR1 is LGHDT and CDR2 is YNNKEL in the germline V gene (reference sequence). DNA of the CDR3: TGTGCCAGCAGCCAAGATCCCAGGAGCTATGGCTACACCTTC. This translates into CASSQDPRSYGYTF. The whole variable domain, remainder taken from reference TRBV3-1 and TRBJ1-2, is DTAVSQTPKYLVTQMGNDKSIKCEQNLGHDTMYWYKQDSKKFLKIMFSYNNKELIINETVPNRFSPKSPDKAHLNLHINSLELGDSAVYFCASSQDPRSYGYTFGSGTRLTVV.

This clonotype showed up just a few times. The chain joins TRBV5-1 to TRBJ1-1; D unresolved. V lost 4 bases to trimming and J lost 1 base, with 11 bases between them. The germline V gene has CDR1 SGHRS and CDR2 YFSETQ. This CDR3 is 14 amino acids long. CDR3 region: CASSPRARNTEAFF. The CDR3, as DNA: TGCGCCAGCAGCCCCCGGGCCAGGAACACTGAAGCTTTCTTT. Full variable domain (rest looked up from reference TRBV5-1 and TRBJ1-1): KAGVTQTPRYLIKTRGQQVTLSCSPISGHRSVSWYQQTPGQGLQFLFEYFSETQRNKGNFPGRFSGRQFSNSRSEMNVSTLELGDSALYLCASSPRARNTEAFFGQGTRLTVV.

This chain links TRBV11-2 with TRBJ2-2; the D is unclear. This CDR3 comprises 14 residues. V lost 0 bases, J lost 4 bases, and 6 bases lay in between. CDR1 and CDR2 (germline): SGHAT, FQNNGV. As DNA, the CDR3 is TGTGCCAGCAGCTTAGATACCCCCACCGGGGAGCTGTTTTTT. Amino acids: CASSLDTPTGELFF. Variable domain in full (rest from reference TRBV11-2 and TRBJ2-2): EAGVAQSPRYKIIEKRQSVAFWCNPISGHATLYWYQQILGQGPKLLIQFQNNGVVDDSQLPKDRFSAERLKGVDSTLKIQPAKLEDSAVYLCASSLDTPTGELFFGEGSRLTVL.

This clonotype was observed at least ten times. V usage is TRBV2 and J usage is TRBJ1-5; D remains unclear. Germline assignment: CDR1 SNHLY and CDR2 FYNNEI. The CDR3 consists of 15 residues. The V end was cut by 3 bases, the J end by 1 base, with 10 bases between. CDR3 residues: CASSEEHLSNQPQHF. The CDR3 nucleotides read TGTGCCAGCAGTGAGGAACACTTGAGCAATCAGCCCCAGCATTTT.

V gene TRBV21-1 combines with J gene TRBJ2-3; TRBD1 reflects the table's D call only, with no check against the DNA. TRBV21-1 is a pseudogene. The CDR3 sequence is 16 residues long. For the CDR3, the DNA is TGTGCCAGCACCAACCCGGGGACGGACTACACAGATACGCAGTATTTT. Translated, it gives CASTNPGTDYTDTQYF.

The chain joins TRBV15 to TRBJ2-1, with 12 bases identical to TRBD1. Germline trimming cut 1 base from V and 10 bases from J; bases unmatched to any gene: 5. Germline CDR1 reads LNHNV; CDR2 reads YYDKDF (reference sequence). CDR3 length equals 15 residues. The CDR3 loop reads CATSRAGTGGNEQFF. CDR3 DNA: TGTGCCACCAGCAGAGCGGGGACAGGGGGCAACGAGCAGTTCTTC.

This clonotype was detected only a few times. V is TRBV29-1 and J is TRBJ1-1; tentatively, D is TRBD1 (5 bases). Trimming stripped 5 bases from V and 4 bases from J, with 20 bases between. The length of the CDR3 is 15 residues. Germline CDR1 SQVTM, CDR2 ANQGSEA. The CDR3, as DNA: TGCAGCGTTCGAGGGAAGCTTGGGGGAGGCACTGAAGCTTTCTTT. Residues: CSVRGKLGGGTEAFF.

This clonotype turned up a few times. V gene TRBV5-1 combines with J gene TRBJ2-3; 13 nucleotides agree with TRBD2. Trimming at V came to 0 bases and at J to 5 bases, leaving 0 bases not matched to a gene. CDR3 length equals 15 residues. Germline V CDR1 and CDR2: SGHRS, YFSETQ. CDR3 DNA: TGCGCCAGCAGCTTGGGGACTAGCGGGGGAGATACGCAGTATTTT. This codes for CASSLGTSGGDTQYF.

The chain uses TRBV5-1 and TRBJ2-3, with TRBD1 matching 9 bases. V gave up 9 bases and J gave up 8 bases; unmatched junction bases: 13. The CDR3 totals 14 residues. Per the germline V gene, CDR1 is SGHRS and CDR2 is YFSETQ. The CDR3 DNA sequence: TGCGCCACCGCTGTCAAAGACAGGGGGGGTACGCAGTATTTT. Translated: CATAVKDRGGTQYF.

The rearrangement uses TRBV5-1 and TRBJ2-2; no clear D. The CDR3 has 15 amino acids. The ends were cut back, 0 bases at V and 4 bases at J, with 10 bases in the middle. Germline assignment: CDR1 SGHRS and CDR2 YFSETQ. CDR3 coding DNA: TGCGCCAGCAGCTTGGACCCATCGGGCACCGGGGAGCTGTTTTTT. It codes for CASSLDPSGTGELFF. The full variable domain, its missing parts supplied by reference TRBV5-1 and TRBJ2-2, is KAGVTQTPRYLIKTRGQQVTLSCSPISGHRSVSWYQQTPGQGLQFLFEYFSETQRNKGNFPGRFSGRQFSNSRSEMNVSTLELGDSALYLCASSLDPSGTGELFFGEGSRLTVL.

The CDR3 sequence: CASSLRGRLANIQYF. The DNA for the CDR3 is TGTGCCAGCAGTCTCAGGGGGAGGTTGGCAAACATTCAGTACTTC. The chain joins TRBV12-3 or TRBV12-4 to TRBJ2-4, with a possible D match to TRBD1 (7 bases). The CDR3 has 15 amino acids. V was trimmed by 5 bases and J by 6 bases, leaving 17 bases between them.